Listed below are T cell receptor beta chains from one sample, sequenced in a study of blood T cell repertoires in COVID-19. Clones were read by immunoSEQ multiplex PCR, and TCRdb kept only the in-frame ones, dropping some. Of some 73,000 clones in the sample, roughly 70% are singletons; the top ten hold roughly a fifth. Sequenced sample: peripheral blood. Receptors originate from a man aged 55 to 70 with acute or convalescent COVID-19. Each CDR3 is given with its conserved first and last residue. The D gene is left open where the match is weak. Size is stated for part of the rows, as once, few or many counts, or as a class when the clone is expanded.

v_call	clone_size	j_call	d_call	cdr3_nt	cdr3_aa
TRBV7-3	-	TRBJ2-1	-	TGTGCCAGCAGCTTAGCCACCGGGGAGGCGGGCAATGAGCAGTTCTTC	CASSLATGEAGNEQFF
TRBV19	-	TRBJ1-5	-	TGTGCCAGTAGTCCCCTGGCAGGGTATAGCAATCAGCCCCAGCATTTT	CASSPLAGYSNQPQHF
TRBV11-2	-	TRBJ2-3	TRBD1	TGTGCCAGCAGCCCTTGGACAGGGGGCGAAGATACGCAGTATTTT	CASSPWTGGEDTQYF
TRBV5-4	-	TRBJ2-3	-	TGTGCCAGCAGCTTGGGTGCAGGGGCGGGCACAGATACGCAGTATTTT	CASSLGAGAGTDTQYF
TRBV5-1	-	TRBJ2-7	-	TGCGCCAGCAGCTTGGCGGGGGAGCAGTACTTC	CASSLAGEQYF
TRBV10-3	few	TRBJ2-5	TRBD2	TGTGCCATCAGTGAGGTAGCGGGAGAAGAGACCCAGTACTTC	CAISEVAGEETQYF
TRBV19	few	TRBJ2-5	-	TGTGCCAGTAGTGACTCGAGGGGGAAGACCCAGTACTTC	CASSDSRGKTQYF
TRBV30	-	TRBJ1-6	-	TGTGCCTGGAGTGCGGACAATAATTCACCCCTCCACTTT	CAWSADNNSPLHF
TRBV5-1	once	TRBJ1-4	-	TGCGCCAGCAGCTTGGTGTCGGGTAATGAAAAACTGTTTTTT	CASSLVSGNEKLFF
TRBV18	-	TRBJ1-2	-	TGTGCCAGCTCACCACGAGGGAAGGAAGGCTACACCTTC	CASSPRGKEGYTF
TRBV19	few	TRBJ1-1	-	TGTGCCAGTAGTCCGGGGGGGGGCGACACTGAAGCTTTCTTT	CASSPGGGDTEAFF
TRBV3-1/TRBV3-2	-	TRBJ2-3	TRBD2	TGTGCCAGCAGTCCGCATAGCGGGGGGTTGGCAGATACGCAGTATTTT	CASSPHSGGLADTQYF
TRBV18	-	TRBJ1-5	-	TGTGCCAGCTCCAACACCCCGTCCCAGGGTGGAGGGCAGCCCCAGCATTTT	CASSNTPSQGGGQPQHF
TRBV5-1	-	TRBJ2-2	TRBD1	TGCGCCAGCAGCTTGTTGGGACAGGGAGCGTCCGGGGAGCTGTTTTTT	CASSLLGQGASGELFF
TRBV24-1	-	TRBJ1-2	TRBD1	TGTGCCACCAGTGATTATTCAGGGGGCGATGGCTACACCTTC	CATSDYSGGDGYTF
TRBV3-1/TRBV3-2	-	TRBJ1-1	TRBD1	TGTGCCAGCGCAGGGGACAGGGAAACTGAAGCTTTCTTT	CASAGDRETEAFF
TRBV11-2	once	TRBJ2-1	TRBD2	TGTGCCAGCAGCGTCACTAGCGGGGGGCCGAGGGAGCAGTTCTTC	CASSVTSGGPREQFF
TRBV6-6	-	TRBJ2-7	TRBD1	TGTGCCAGCAGTCCGACCGGGACAGGGGGCAACGAGCAGTACTTC	CASSPTGTGGNEQYF
TRBV6-6	-	TRBJ1-2	-	TGTGCCAGCAGTGAGGCAGCCTATGGCTACACCTTC	CASSEAAYGYTF
TRBV6-5	few	TRBJ1-2	TRBD1	TGTGCCAGCAGGGGGGACAGCAACTATGGCTACACCTTC	CASRGDSNYGYTF
TRBV5-1	once	TRBJ2-5	TRBD1	TGCGCCAGCAGCTTGGCACAGGGGAGTGGAAAGACCCAGTACTTC	CASSLAQGSGKTQYF
TRBV5-1	-	TRBJ2-7	-	TGCGCCAGCAGCTTGGGCCGGTACGGCTACGAGCAGTACTTC	CASSLGRYGYEQYF
TRBV7-9	few	TRBJ1-6	TRBD1	TGTGCCAGCAGCGTGGACAGGGTGAATTCACCCCTCCACTTT	CASSVDRVNSPLHF
TRBV6-2/TRBV6-3	-	TRBJ2-1	-	TGTGCCAGCAGCCTAAGCCGAGGTGAGCAGTTCTTC	CASSLSRGEQFF
TRBV9	-	TRBJ2-5	-	TGTGCCAGCAGCGCCAACTCCAACCAAGAGACCCAGTACTTC	CASSANSNQETQYF
TRBV13	-	TRBJ2-7	TRBD1	TGTGCCAGCAGCCAACGCCTCGGGACAGGGAGATACGAGCAGTACTTC	CASSQRLGTGRYEQYF
TRBV6-5	-	TRBJ1-2	-	TGTGCCAGCAGTAGTCAGTCCTATGGCTACACCTTC	CASSSQSYGYTF
TRBV19	-	TRBJ1-2	-	TGTGCCAGTAGTATGACAGGTTTCTATGGCTACACCTTC	CASSMTGFYGYTF
TRBV30	-	TRBJ1-1	-	TGTGCCTGGAGTGTCTCAGGGCTGAACACTGAAGCTTTCTTT	CAWSVSGLNTEAFF
TRBV6-1	-	TRBJ2-5	-	TGTGCCAGCAGTGAATTCCAGCAGACTCCGTACCAAGAGACCCAGTACTTC	CASSEFQQTPYQETQYF
TRBV6-5	many	TRBJ1-5	-	TGTGCCAGCGGCTCCGGGAGCCATCAGCCCCAGCATTTT	CASGSGSHQPQHF